This T cell receptor beta chain was documented in a study of control samples from healthy donors and cancer patients. Data came from immunoSEQ multiplex PCR; TCRdb stores just in-frame clones and leaves some out. The sample carries around 120,000 clones, about 93% recorded once. Per germline, CDR1 MDHEN and CDR2 SYDVKM. The CDR3 has 15 residues. V lost 7 bases, J lost 2 bases, and 18 bases lay in between. V usage is TRBV28 and J usage is TRBJ2-7; tentative D call: TRBD1 (6 bases). This sequence originates from a man aged 25-45 years in good health. The specimen sequenced was blood. The CDR3 DNA sequence: TGTGCCAGCACCCGAACAGGGCTTCTCCCCTACGAGCAGTACTTC. Translation gives CASTRTGLLPYEQYF.